These T cell receptor beta chains were read from a single sample in a study of cytomegalovirus exposure and HLA in healthy donors. The protocol was immunoSEQ multiplex PCR, while the TCRdb copy is restricted to in-frame clones and leaves out a portion. The table shows a few hundred thousand clones, with 65% to 85% occurring only once. Sequencing input: PBMCs. These TCRs come from a man aged 30 to 45 in good health and CMV-seronegative. Both conserved end residues are part of each CDR3. The D gene is left open where the match is weak. A row's size may be missing; if present it is once, few, many or a size class.

CDR3aa: CASSLDVGEQYF
CDR3nt: TGCGCCAGCAGCTTAGATGTCGGGGAGCAGTACTTC
j_gene: TRBJ2-7
d_gene: NA
abundance: NA
v_gene: TRBV5-1

CDR3aa: CASSVGTTYEQYF
CDR3nt: TGTGCCAGCAGCGTGGGGACTACCTACGAGCAGTACTTC
j_gene: TRBJ2-7
d_gene: TRBD2
abundance: NA
v_gene: TRBV7-8

CDR3aa: CASSSSGGLNEQYF
CDR3nt: TGTGCCAGCAGCTCCTCGGGGGGGCTGAACGAGCAGTACTTC
j_gene: TRBJ2-7
d_gene: TRBD2
abundance: NA
v_gene: TRBV11-2

CDR3aa: CSVQGSGFNLNEQYF
CDR3nt: TGCAGCGTTCAGGGTAGCGGGTTTAATCTTAACGAGCAGTACTTC
j_gene: TRBJ2-7
d_gene: TRBD2
abundance: NA
v_gene: TRBV29-1

CDR3aa: CASSVEGGGTDTQYF
CDR3nt: TGTGCCAGCAGCGTAGAAGGCGGGGGCACAGATACGCAGTATTTT
j_gene: TRBJ2-3
d_gene: NA
abundance: NA
v_gene: TRBV9

CDR3aa: CASWDSRPGEQYF
CDR3nt: TGTGCCAGCTGGGACAGTAGACCAGGCGAGCAGTACTTC
j_gene: TRBJ2-7
d_gene: TRBD1
abundance: NA
v_gene: TRBV2

CDR3aa: CASSLRLAGSQETQYF
CDR3nt: TGTGCCAGCAGCTTGAGACTAGCGGGGTCCCAAGAGACCCAGTACTTC
j_gene: TRBJ2-5
d_gene: TRBD2
abundance: NA
v_gene: TRBV13

CDR3aa: CASSSNQGRQPQHF
CDR3nt: TGTGCCAGCAGTTCTAACCAGGGTCGTCAGCCCCAGCATTTT
j_gene: TRBJ1-5
d_gene: NA
abundance: NA
v_gene: TRBV28

CDR3aa: CASSSGTGIGEQYF
CDR3nt: TGTGCCAGCAGTTCGGGGACAGGCATAGGCGAGCAGTACTTC
j_gene: TRBJ2-7
d_gene: TRBD1
abundance: NA
v_gene: TRBV27

CDR3aa: CASSPEGGFLAKNIQYF
CDR3nt: TGTGCCAGCAGCCCCGAAGGGGGATTTCTAGCCAAAAACATTCAGTACTTC
j_gene: TRBJ2-4
d_gene: NA
abundance: NA
v_gene: TRBV14

CDR3aa: CASSPHRGTGNTEAFF
CDR3nt: TGTGCCAGCAGCCCTCACAGGGGTACGGGGAACACTGAAGCTTTCTTT
j_gene: TRBJ1-1
d_gene: TRBD1
abundance: NA
v_gene: TRBV7-9

CDR3aa: CASSIPTGHTDTQYF
CDR3nt: TGTGCCAGCAGCATACCGACAGGGCACACAGATACGCAGTATTTT
j_gene: TRBJ2-3
d_gene: TRBD1
abundance: NA
v_gene: TRBV5-6

CDR3aa: CASSQTGHSDYGYTF
CDR3nt: TGTGCCAGCAGCCAGACAGGGCACAGCGACTATGGCTACACCTTC
j_gene: TRBJ1-2
d_gene: TRBD1
abundance: few
v_gene: TRBV4-2

CDR3aa: CASSAQGVNQPQHF
CDR3nt: TGCGCCAGCAGTGCTCAGGGGGTCAATCAGCCCCAGCATTTT
j_gene: TRBJ1-5
d_gene: TRBD1
abundance: once
v_gene: TRBV10-2

CDR3aa: CASIQGNTGELFF
CDR3nt: TGTGCCAGCATTCAGGGGAACACCGGGGAGCTGTTTTTT
j_gene: TRBJ2-2
d_gene: NA
abundance: NA
v_gene: TRBV6-6

CDR3aa: CASSLVGVGARNGELFF
CDR3nt: TGTGCCAGCAGCTTAGTCGGCGTGGGGGCGCGTAACGGGGAGCTGTTTTTT
j_gene: TRBJ2-2
d_gene: NA
abundance: NA
v_gene: TRBV7-2